Shown below are 9 T cell receptor beta chains from a single sample sequenced in a study of naive and memory T cell subsets. Study-wide results and caveats: Especially in CD8 cells, naive repertoires contained a few larger clonotypes, possibly CD45RA-re-expressing memory cells.

An equimolar mix of two oligonucleotides served as the beta constant-region primer for TRBC1 and TRBC2. Ligated cDNA was amplified by four rounds of PCR with nested alpha and beta constant-region primers and SP2. MiXCR was run by TCRdb on the UMI-ligation and nested PCR reads, yielding one entry per CDR3 protein. This table holds under 150,000 distinct CDR3 sequences, under 25% found once. The antigens of these receptors remain unknown. Sequencing was performed on naive CD8+ T cells from blood. Source of these receptors: a human donor in good health.

The V and J genes are TRBV6-5 and TRBJ1-5; 7 nucleotides match TRBD1. Germline V gene sequence: CDR1 MNHEY, CDR2 SVGAGI. V dropped 5 bases and J dropped 6; count of bases not matched to a gene: 13. This CDR3 has 16 amino acids. The CDR3 region is CASSLNEGALPQPQHF. The CDR3 DNA reads as TGTGCCAGCAGTCTCAACGAGGGGGCGCTTCCTCAGCCCCAGCATTTT.

The chain joins TRBV27 to TRBJ2-1; 15 nucleotides agree with TRBD2. Per germline, CDR1 MNHEY and CDR2 SMNVEV (reference sequence). The CDR3 sequence is 20 residues long. Trimming at V came to 5 bases and at J to 0 bases, leaving 11 bases not matched to a gene. CDR3 in DNA: TGTGCCAGCAGTCTACCTGGGACTAGCGGGAGGAGGAGCTCCTACAATGAGCAGTTCTTC. It specifies CASSLPGTSGRRSSYNEQFF.

This clonotype turned up a few times. The J gene is TRBJ2-3, the V gene TRBV2; D might be TRBD2 (6 bases). Germline V gives CDR1 SNHLY, CDR2 FYNNEI. This CDR3 has 14 residues. Trimming left V 8 bases short and J 0 bases short, with 12 bases between. CDR3 nucleotides: TGTGCCAGCCTGGGGGGAGACAGCACAGATACGCAGTATTTT. This sequence encodes CASLGGDSTDTQYF.

A few counts support this clonotype. The V gene is TRBV28, the J gene TRBJ1-3; D uncertain. Germline V gene lookup returns CDR1 MDHEN and CDR2 SYDVKM. CDR3 size: 14 residues. The V gene lost 2 bases and the J gene lost 0 bases, with 5 bases spanning the gap. CDR3 in DNA: TGTGCCAGCAGTTTACCTCACTCTGGAAACACCATATATTTT. Residues: CASSLPHSGNTIYF.

V usage is TRBV3-1 and J usage is TRBJ2-6; D not certain. The V gene's germline CDR1 is LGHDT and CDR2 YNNKEL (reference sequence). The CDR3 totals 16 residues. Trimming left V 4 bases short and J 2 bases short, with 12 bases between. DNA of the CDR3: TGTGCCAGCAGCCCCCTTGGAAGGGCTGGGGCCAACGTCCTGACTTTC. Its protein product is CASSPLGRAGANVLTF.

This clonotype was observed a few times. This chain uses TRBV9 with TRBJ2-1, with 11 bases matching TRBD2. CDR1 is SGDLS, CDR2 YYNGEE, per germline. The length of the CDR3 is 14 residues. Trimming at V came to 4 bases and at J to 8 bases, leaving 5 bases not matched to a gene. CDR3 loop: CASSPGLAGYEQFF. The CDR3 region has the DNA TGTGCCAGCAGCCCAGGACTAGCGGGCTATGAGCAGTTCTTC.

This clonotype was seen a few times. The chain is built from TRBV7-6 and TRBJ1-1, with a tentative D call TRBD1 (5 bases). CDR1 and CDR2 from the germline V gene are SGHVS and FNYEAQ. This CDR3 region has 14 residues. Trimming took off 4 bases at V and 1 base at J, with 10 bases between the two ends. The CDR3 bases are TGTGCCAGCAGCTCGTGGCAGGGGAACACTGAAGCTTTCTTT. Translation: CASSSWQGNTEAFF. Filled out from reference TRBV7-6 and TRBJ1-1, the complete variable domain reads GAGVSQSPRYKVTKRGQDVALRCDPISGHVSLYWYRQALGQGPEFLTYFNYEAQQDKSGLPNDRFSAERPEGSISTLTIQRTEQRDSAMYRCASSSWQGNTEAFFGQGTRLTVV.

J is TRBJ2-1 and V is TRBV4-1; D is tentatively TRBD1 or TRBD2 (6 bases each). Germline V CDR1 and CDR2: MGHRA, YSYEKL. This CDR3 region has 14 residues. The V gene lost 4 bases and the J gene lost 5 bases, with 12 bases spanning the gap. The CDR3, as DNA: TGCGCCAGCAGCCCCCCTGGGGGGCACAATGAGCAGTTCTTC. Encoded protein: CASSPPGGHNEQFF.

The chain uses TRBV30 and TRBJ2-7; possibly TRBD1 for D (5 bases). Trimming took off 5 bases at V and 0 bases at J, with 14 bases between the two ends. Germline V CDR1 and CDR2: GTSNPN, SVGIG (reference sequence). This CDR3 is 14 amino acids long. The CDR3 DNA reads as TGTGCCTGGGAGGACAATAAAAGCTCCTACGAGCAGTACTTC. Amino acids: CAWEDNKSSYEQYF. The complete variable domain, with remaining parts taken from reference TRBV30 and TRBJ2-7, reads SQTIHQWPATLVQPVGSPLSLECTVEGTSNPNLYWYRQAAGRGLQLLFYSVGIGQISSEVPQNLSASRPQDRQFILSSKKLLLSDSGFYLCAWEDNKSSYEQYFGPGTRLTVT.